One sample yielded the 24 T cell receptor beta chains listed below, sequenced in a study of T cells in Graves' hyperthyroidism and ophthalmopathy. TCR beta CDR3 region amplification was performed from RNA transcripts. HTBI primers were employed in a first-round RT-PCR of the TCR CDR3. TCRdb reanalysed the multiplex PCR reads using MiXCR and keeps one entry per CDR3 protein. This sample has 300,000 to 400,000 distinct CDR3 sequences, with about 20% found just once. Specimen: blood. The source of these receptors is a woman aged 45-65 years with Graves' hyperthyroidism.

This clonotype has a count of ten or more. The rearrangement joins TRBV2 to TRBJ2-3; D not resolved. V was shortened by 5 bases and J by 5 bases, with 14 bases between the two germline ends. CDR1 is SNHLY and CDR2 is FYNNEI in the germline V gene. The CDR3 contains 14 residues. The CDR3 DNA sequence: TGTGCCAGCAGTCCAAGAGCAGTCAGAGATACGCAGTATTTT. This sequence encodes CASSPRAVRDTQYF.

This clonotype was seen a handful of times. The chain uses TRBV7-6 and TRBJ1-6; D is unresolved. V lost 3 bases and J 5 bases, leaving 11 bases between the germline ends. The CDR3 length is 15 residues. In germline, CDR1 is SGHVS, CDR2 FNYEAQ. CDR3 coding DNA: TGTGCCAGCAGCTTGGGCAGGAAGGATAATTCACCCCTCCACTTT. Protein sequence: CASSLGRKDNSPLHF.

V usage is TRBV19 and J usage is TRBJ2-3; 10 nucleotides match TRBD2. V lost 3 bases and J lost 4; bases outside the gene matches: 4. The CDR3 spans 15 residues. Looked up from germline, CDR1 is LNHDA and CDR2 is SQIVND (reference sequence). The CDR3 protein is CASSMSSGGADTQYF. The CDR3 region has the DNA TGTGCCAGTAGTATGTCTAGCGGGGGAGCAGATACGCAGTATTTT.

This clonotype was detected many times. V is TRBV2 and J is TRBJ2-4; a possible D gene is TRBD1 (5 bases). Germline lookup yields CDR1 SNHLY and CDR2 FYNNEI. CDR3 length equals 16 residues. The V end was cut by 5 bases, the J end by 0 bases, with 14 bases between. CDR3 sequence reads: CASSHPPTEAKNIQYF. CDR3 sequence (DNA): TGTGCCAGCAGTCACCCCCCGACAGAAGCCAAAAACATTCAGTACTTC.

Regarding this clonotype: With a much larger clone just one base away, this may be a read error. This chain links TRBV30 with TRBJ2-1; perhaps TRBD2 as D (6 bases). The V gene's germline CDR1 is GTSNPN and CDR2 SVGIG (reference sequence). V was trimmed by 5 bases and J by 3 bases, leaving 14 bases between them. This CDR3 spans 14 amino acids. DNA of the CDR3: TGTGCCTGGGCCTTCTGGGGGGTCTACAATGAGCAGTTCTTC. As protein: CAWAFWGVYNEQFF.

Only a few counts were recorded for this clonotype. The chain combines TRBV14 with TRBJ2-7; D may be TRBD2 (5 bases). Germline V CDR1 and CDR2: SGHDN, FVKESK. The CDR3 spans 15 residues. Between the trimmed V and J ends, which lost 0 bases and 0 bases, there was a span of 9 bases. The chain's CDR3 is CASSQDGGHSYEQYV. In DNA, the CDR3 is TGTGCCAGCAGCCAAGATGGCGGGCACTCCTACGAGCAGTACGTC.

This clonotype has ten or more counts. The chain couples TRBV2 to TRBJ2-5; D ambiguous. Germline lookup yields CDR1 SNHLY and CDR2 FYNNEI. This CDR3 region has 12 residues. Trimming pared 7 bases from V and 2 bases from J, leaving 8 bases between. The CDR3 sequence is CASKGWQETQYF. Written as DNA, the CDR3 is TGTGCCAGCAAAGGGTGGCAAGAGACCCAGTACTTC. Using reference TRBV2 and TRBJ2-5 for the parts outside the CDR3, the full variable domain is EPEVTQTPSHQVTQMGQEVILRCVPISNHLYFYWYRQILGQKVEFLVSFYNNEISEKSEIFDDQFSVERPDGSNFTLKIRSTKLEDSAMYFCASKGWQETQYFGPGTRLLVL.

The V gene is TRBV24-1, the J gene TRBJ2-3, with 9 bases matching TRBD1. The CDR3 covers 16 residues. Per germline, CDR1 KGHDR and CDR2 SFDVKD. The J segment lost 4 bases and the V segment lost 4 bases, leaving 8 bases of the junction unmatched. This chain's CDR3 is CATSDPGTGPADTQYF. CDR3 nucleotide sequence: TGTGCCACCAGTGACCCCGGGACAGGGCCGGCAGATACGCAGTATTTT.

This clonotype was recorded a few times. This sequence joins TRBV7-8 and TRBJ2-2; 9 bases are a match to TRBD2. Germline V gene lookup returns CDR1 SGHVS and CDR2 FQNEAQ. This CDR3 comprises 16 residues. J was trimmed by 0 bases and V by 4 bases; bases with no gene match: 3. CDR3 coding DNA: TGTGCCAGCAGCTGGATAGCGGGGGCGAACACCGGGGAGCTGTTTTTT. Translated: CASSWIAGANTGELFF.

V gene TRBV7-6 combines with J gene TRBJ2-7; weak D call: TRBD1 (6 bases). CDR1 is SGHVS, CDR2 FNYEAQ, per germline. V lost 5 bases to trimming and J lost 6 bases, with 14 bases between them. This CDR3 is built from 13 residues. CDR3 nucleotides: TGTGCCAGCAGCCCCCCCACAGGGCCCGAGCAGTACTTC. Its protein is CASSPPTGPEQYF. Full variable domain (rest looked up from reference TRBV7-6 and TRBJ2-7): GAGVSQSPRYKVTKRGQDVALRCDPISGHVSLYWYRQALGQGPEFLTYFNYEAQQDKSGLPNDRFSAERPEGSISTLTIQRTEQRDSAMYRCASSPPTGPEQYFGPGTRLTVT.

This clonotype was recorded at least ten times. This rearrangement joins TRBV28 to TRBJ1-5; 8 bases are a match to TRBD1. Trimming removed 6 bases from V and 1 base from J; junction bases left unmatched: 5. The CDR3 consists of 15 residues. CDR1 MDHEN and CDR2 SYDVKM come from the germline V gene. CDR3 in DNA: TGTGCCAGCAGCCGGGGACAGGCCAGCAATCAGCCCCAGCATTTT. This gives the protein CASSRGQASNQPQHF. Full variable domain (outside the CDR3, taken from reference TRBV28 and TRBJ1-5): DVKVTQSSRYLVKRTGEKVFLECVQDMDHENMFWYRQDPGLGLRLIYFSYDVKMKEKGDIPEGYSVSREKKERFSLILESASTNQTSMYLCASSRGQASNQPQHFGDGTRLSIL.

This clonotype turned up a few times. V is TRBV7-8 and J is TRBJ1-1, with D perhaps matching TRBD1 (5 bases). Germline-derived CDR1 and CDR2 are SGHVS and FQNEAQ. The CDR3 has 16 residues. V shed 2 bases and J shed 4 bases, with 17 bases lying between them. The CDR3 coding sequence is TGTGCCAGCAGCTTAAGTTTCATTGGGGGGAGCACTGAAGCTTTCTTT. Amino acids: CASSLSFIGGSTEAFF.

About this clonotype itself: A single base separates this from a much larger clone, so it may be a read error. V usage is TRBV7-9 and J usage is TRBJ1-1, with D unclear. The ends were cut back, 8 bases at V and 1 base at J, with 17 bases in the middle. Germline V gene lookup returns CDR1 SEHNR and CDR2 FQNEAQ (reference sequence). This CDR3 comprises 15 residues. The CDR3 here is CASGRGRQPNTEAFF. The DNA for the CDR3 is TGTGCCAGCGGCCGCGGTAGGCAGCCGAACACTGAAGCTTTCTTT.

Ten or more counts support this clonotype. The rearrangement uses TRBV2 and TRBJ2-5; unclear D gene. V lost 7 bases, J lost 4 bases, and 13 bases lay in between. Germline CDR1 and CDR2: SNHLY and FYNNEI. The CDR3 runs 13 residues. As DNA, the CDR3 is TGTGCCAGCACCGTAGCCAGAGTAGAGACCCAGTACTTC. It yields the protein CASTVARVETQYF. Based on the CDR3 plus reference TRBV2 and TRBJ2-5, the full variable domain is EPEVTQTPSHQVTQMGQEVILRCVPISNHLYFYWYRQILGQKVEFLVSFYNNEISEKSEIFDDQFSVERPDGSNFTLKIRSTKLEDSAMYFCASTVARVETQYFGPGTRLLVL.

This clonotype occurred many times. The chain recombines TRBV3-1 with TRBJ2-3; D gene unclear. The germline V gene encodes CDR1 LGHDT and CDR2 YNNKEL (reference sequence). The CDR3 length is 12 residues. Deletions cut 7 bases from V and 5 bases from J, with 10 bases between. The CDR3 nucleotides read TGTGCCAGCACCGACCCCGGAGATACGCAGTATTTT. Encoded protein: CASTDPGDTQYF.

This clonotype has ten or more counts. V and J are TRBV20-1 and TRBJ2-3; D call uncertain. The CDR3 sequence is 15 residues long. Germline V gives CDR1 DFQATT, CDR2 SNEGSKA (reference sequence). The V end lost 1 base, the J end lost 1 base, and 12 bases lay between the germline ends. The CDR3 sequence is CSARATLVRTDTQYF. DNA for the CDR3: TGCAGTGCTAGAGCAACTTTGGTACGCACAGATACGCAGTATTTT.

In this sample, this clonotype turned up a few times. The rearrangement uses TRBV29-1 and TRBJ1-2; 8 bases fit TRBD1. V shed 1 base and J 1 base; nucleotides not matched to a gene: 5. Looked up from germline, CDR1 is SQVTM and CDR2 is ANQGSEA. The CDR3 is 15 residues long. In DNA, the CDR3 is TGCAGCGTTGAAGTGGGGACAGGAATTAACTATGGCTACACCTTC. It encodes CSVEVGTGINYGYTF.

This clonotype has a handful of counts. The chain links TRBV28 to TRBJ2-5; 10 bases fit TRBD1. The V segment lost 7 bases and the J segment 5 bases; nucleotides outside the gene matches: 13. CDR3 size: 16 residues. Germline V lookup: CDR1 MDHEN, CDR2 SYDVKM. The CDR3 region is CASTPIRTGGVETQYF. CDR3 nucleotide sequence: TGTGCCAGCACACCTATCCGGACAGGGGGAGTGGAGACCCAGTACTTC. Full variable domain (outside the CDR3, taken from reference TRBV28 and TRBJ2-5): DVKVTQSSRYLVKRTGEKVFLECVQDMDHENMFWYRQDPGLGLRLIYFSYDVKMKEKGDIPEGYSVSREKKERFSLILESASTNQTSMYLCASTPIRTGGVETQYFGPGTRLLVL.

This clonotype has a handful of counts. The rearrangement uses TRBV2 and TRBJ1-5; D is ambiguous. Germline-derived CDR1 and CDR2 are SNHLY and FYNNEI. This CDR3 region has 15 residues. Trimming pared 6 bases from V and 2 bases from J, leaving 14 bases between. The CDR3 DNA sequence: TGTGCCAGCAGAAAATCGTGGGATGGCAATCAGCCCCAGCATTTT. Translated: CASRKSWDGNQPQHF.

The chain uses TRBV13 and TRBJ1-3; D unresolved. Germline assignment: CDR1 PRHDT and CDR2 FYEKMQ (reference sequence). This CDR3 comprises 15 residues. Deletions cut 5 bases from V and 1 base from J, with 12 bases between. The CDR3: CASSPGEDSGNTIYF. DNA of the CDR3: TGTGCCAGCAGCCCTGGGGAGGATTCTGGAAACACCATATATTTT.

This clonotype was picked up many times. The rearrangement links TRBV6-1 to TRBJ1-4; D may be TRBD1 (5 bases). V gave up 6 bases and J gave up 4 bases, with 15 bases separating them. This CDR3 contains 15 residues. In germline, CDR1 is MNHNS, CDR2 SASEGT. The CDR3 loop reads CASRERGGNNEKLFF. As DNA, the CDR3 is TGTGCCAGCAGAGAAAGGGGAGGAAATAATGAAAAACTGTTTTTT.

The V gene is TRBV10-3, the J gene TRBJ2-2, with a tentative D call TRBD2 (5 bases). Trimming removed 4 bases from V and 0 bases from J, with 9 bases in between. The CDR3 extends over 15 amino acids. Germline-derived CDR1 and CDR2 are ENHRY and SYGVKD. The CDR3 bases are TGTGCCATCAGTGGCCAGCGGACGAACACCGGGGAGCTGTTTTTT. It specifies CAISGQRTNTGELFF.

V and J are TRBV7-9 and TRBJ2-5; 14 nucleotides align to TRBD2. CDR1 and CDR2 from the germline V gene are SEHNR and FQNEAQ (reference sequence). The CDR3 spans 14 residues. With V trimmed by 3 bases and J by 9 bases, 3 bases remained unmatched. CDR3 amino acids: CASSFRLAGGSQYF. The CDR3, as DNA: TGTGCCAGCAGCTTCCGACTAGCGGGGGGGTCCCAGTACTTC.

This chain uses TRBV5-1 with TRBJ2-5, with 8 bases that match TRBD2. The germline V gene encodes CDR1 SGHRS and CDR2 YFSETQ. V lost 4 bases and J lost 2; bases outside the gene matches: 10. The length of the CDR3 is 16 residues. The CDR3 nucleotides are TGCGCCAGCAGCCGGAGGACTAGCACCCCGCAAGAGACCCAGTACTTC. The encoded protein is CASSRRTSTPQETQYF.